These 8 T cell receptor beta chains share one sample of origin, sequenced in a study of liver allograft versus peripheral blood T cells. In the study overall: T cell receptor repertoires in transplanted livers were compared with those in recipients' peripheral blood.

TCRdb itself ran the reads through MiXCR, one entry per CDR3 protein. The sample has about 13,000 distinct CDR3 sequences, 15% to 20% seen once. Source of these receptors: a human patient who had a liver transplant. Part of the T cell pool may stem from the graft donor.

Sample share makes this clonotype medium-sized. The rearrangement links TRBV7-2 to TRBJ2-7, with D uncertain. This CDR3 contains 14 residues. V was trimmed by 2 bases and J by 1 base, leaving 9 bases between them. The germline CDR1 and CDR2 sequences are SGHTA and FQGNSA. The CDR3 region is CASSLNADSYEQYF. CDR3 sequence (DNA): TGTGCCAGCAGCTTAAACGCAGATTCCTACGAGCAGTACTTC.

The gene calls are TRBV27 and TRBJ1-1, with D tentatively TRBD1 (6 bases). Germline loops: CDR1 MNHEY, CDR2 SMNVEV (reference sequence). V dropped 5 bases and J dropped 1 base, with 8 bases sitting between them. This CDR3 region has 13 residues. In DNA, the CDR3 is TGTGCCAGCAGTGCGGACAGGAACACTGAAGCTTTCTTT. It is translated as CASSADRNTEAFF.

This clonotype occurred a few times. V gene TRBV12-3 or TRBV12-4 combines with J gene TRBJ2-1, with TRBD2 matching over 12 bases. CDR3 length equals 16 residues. With 1 base clipped from V and 13 bases from J, the junction kept 11 bases outside the gene matches. The DNA of the CDR3 is TGTGCCAGCAGTTTAGAGTCTAGCGGGGGGGGCTCCTTTCAGTTCTTC. Translating gives CASSLESSGGGSFQFF.

This clonotype was seen ten or more times. The gene calls are TRBV19 and TRBJ1-1; D gene ambiguous. This CDR3 is built from 13 residues. In germline, CDR1 is LNHDA, CDR2 SQIVND (reference sequence). V was cut by 3 bases and J by 1 base, with 6 bases left in between. CDR3 protein: CASSIWENTEAFF. CDR3 sequence (DNA): TGTGCCAGTAGTATTTGGGAGAACACTGAAGCTTTCTTT. Full variable domain (missing parts from reference TRBV19 and TRBJ1-1): DGGITQSPKYLFRKEGQNVTLSCEQNLNHDAMYWYRQDPGQGLRLIYYSQIVNDFQKGDIAEGYSVSREKKESFPLTVTSAQKNPTAFYLCASSIWENTEAFFGQGTRLTVV.

By share of the sample, this clonotype is medium-sized. The chain is built from TRBV10-3 and TRBJ1-2; no clear D. The V end lost 3 bases, the J end lost 12 bases, and 23 bases lay between the germline ends. CDR1 and CDR2 (germline): ENHRY, SYGVKD. The CDR3 sequence is 15 residues long. CDR3 DNA sequence: TGTGCCATCAGTGACTCCCATAGGCCACCCTTGGGGAACACCTTC. This translates into CAISDSHRPPLGNTF.

This clonotype is deemed medium-sized. The chain has TRBV29-1 and TRBJ2-5, with TRBD2 matching 8 bases. Germline trimming cut 2 bases from V and 4 bases from J; bases unmatched to any gene: 9. Looked up from germline, CDR1 is SQVTM and CDR2 is ANQGSEA. The CDR3 runs to 15 residues. The CDR3 coding sequence is TGCAGCGTTGAATGGACGGGGGGGCTGAGAGAGACCCAGTACTTC. Residues: CSVEWTGGLRETQYF. The variable domain in full, completed from reference TRBV29-1 and TRBJ2-5, reads SAVISQKPSRDICQRGTSLTIQCQVDSQVTMMFWYRQQPGQSLTLIATANQGSEATYESGFVIDKFPISRPNLTFSTLTVSNMSPEDSSIYLCSVEWTGGLRETQYFGPGTRLLVL.

In this sample, this clonotype turned up a few times. This CDR3 is CATSRARGEKLFF. The CDR3 region has the DNA TGTGCCACCAGCAGGGCCAGGGGTGAAAAACTGTTTTTT. The V call is TRBV15, the J call TRBJ1-4; a weak D match, TRBD1 (6 bases). This CDR3 spans 13 amino acids. Germline V gene sequence: CDR1 LNHNV, CDR2 YYDKDF (reference sequence). Deletions cut 3 bases from V and 7 bases from J, with 9 bases between.

The genes are TRBV5-6 and TRBJ2-3, with TRBD1 identical over 9 bases. The CDR3 runs to 14 residues. Germline CDR1 and CDR2: SGHDT and YYEEEE. J gave up 6 bases and V 4 bases, and 6 bases lay outside the gene matches. CDR3 sequence: CASSRGQGADTQYF. The CDR3 DNA is TGTGCCAGCAGCAGGGGACAGGGAGCGGATACGCAGTATTTT.